This TCR beta chain was recorded in a study of T cell responses to AZD1222 COVID-19 vaccine. Findings of the study overall: Only a handful of people who got AZD1222 tested seropositive at baseline. Spike-specific TCRs gained breadth and depth after people received two AZD1222 doses.

The protocol was immunoSEQ multiplex PCR, while the TCRdb copy is restricted to in-frame clones and leaves out a portion. The sample lists about 220,000 clones; 90% to 95% were seen once. As regards this clone: Its antigen is currently unknown.

The TCR comes from an adult in good health. The material sequenced was peripheral blood, taken on day 0 of MenACWY control vaccination.

The CDR3 loop reads CASSLNAPLQIQYF. CDR3 bases: TGTGCCAGCAGCTTGAATGCCCCTCTACAGATTCAGTACTTC. The chain employs TRBV5-6 and TRBJ2-4; D is unresolved. Trimming left V 1 base short and J 10 bases short, with 15 bases between. The CDR3 length is 14 residues. Germline V lookup: CDR1 SGHDT, CDR2 YYEEEE. Full variable domain (remainder filled in from reference TRBV5-6 and TRBJ2-4): DAGVTQSPTHLIKTRGQQVTLRCSPKSGHDTVSWYQQALGQGPQFIFQYYEEEERQRGNFPDRFSGHQFPNYSSELNVNALLLGDSALYLCASSLNAPLQIQYFGAGTRLSVL.